This TCR beta chain came from a study of cytomegalovirus exposure and HLA in healthy donors. Study context: There were around 390 genotyped donors. Of these, 75% to 90% fell in the genetic ancestry cluster associated with self-reported Caucasian donors. Regarding the study as a whole: Most TCR beta V segments were productive about 90% or about 30% of the time in an earlier analysis. Several of the most significant clusters were apparently associated with common viral pathogens in a later analysis.

The junction had 7 bases not matched to a gene; V was cut back by 4 bases and J by 2 bases. The CDR3 totals 16 residues. Germline assignment: CDR1 SGHVS and CDR2 FNYEAQ. The PCR was carried out with 60 Vbeta primers and 13 Jbeta primers. Assay: immunoSEQ multiplex PCR; the TCRdb copy retains only in-frame clones and omits some. This sample has fewer than 200,000 clones, with about 85% found just once. Healthy bone marrow donors formed the donor group. As for this clone: The antigen is not known.

The chain is built from TRBV7-6 and TRBJ2-7, with TRBD2 identical over 11 bases. Sequencing input: PBMCs. The clonotype was recovered from a man aged 18 to 30 in good health and CMV-seropositive. CDR3 region: CASSSRLAGGPYEQYF. The CDR3 region has the DNA TGTGCCAGCAGCTCACGATTAGCGGGGGGGCCCTACGAGCAGTACTTC.